These T cell receptor beta chains were read from a single sample in a study of chemoradiotherapy in HPV16-positive cancers. The protocol was immunoSEQ multiplex PCR, while the TCRdb copy is restricted to in-frame clones and leaves out a portion. The sample carries about 6,600 clones, roughly 80% recorded once. This specimen was tumor tissue, taken from a patient who underwent chemoradiotherapy. The receptors here all came from a human donor with HPV-associated anogenital cancer. The CDR3 runs from the conserved cysteine through the conserved F or W. The D gene is left open where the match is weak. Where a row states a size, it is once, few, many or the class of an expanded clone; other rows omit it.

clone_size | d_call | j_call | v_call | cdr3_length | cdr3_nt | cdr3_aa
- | TRBD1 | TRBJ1-1 | TRBV19 | 16 | TGTGCCAGTAGTTCCGGGACAGGGGGCGTGAACACTGAAGCTTTCTTT | CASSSGTGGVNTEAFF
- | TRBD2 | TRBJ2-3 | TRBV5-1 | 18 | TGCGCCAGCAGCCCCGGTTTAGCGGGACTAAGGGTAACAGATACGCAGTATTTT | CASSPGLAGLRVTDTQYF
- | TRBD2 | TRBJ2-2 | TRBV5-1 | 16 | TGCGCCAGCAGCTCCACACTAGCGGGAGGGACCGGGGAGCTGTTTTTT | CASSSTLAGGTGELFF
- | - | TRBJ1-1 | TRBV2 | 19 | TGTGCCAGCAGAAGGATAACAACAGGGAACAGAAATATGAACACTGAAGCTTTCTTT | CASRRITTGNRNMNTEAFF
- | TRBD1 | TRBJ1-5 | TRBV7-8 | 14 | TGTGCCAGCAAGCAGACAGGGTTCAATCAGCCCCAGCATTTT | CASKQTGFNQPQHF
- | TRBD2 | TRBJ2-7 | TRBV4-3 | 14 | TGCGCCAGCAGCCAGGGACTAGCGGGGGATGAGCAGTACTTC | CASSQGLAGDEQYF
- | TRBD1 | TRBJ1-1 | TRBV6-1 | 15 | TGTGCCAGCAGTGCTAGGGGGCTCGGGAACACTGAAGCTTTCTTT | CASSARGLGNTEAFF
- | TRBD2 | TRBJ2-1 | TRBV6-4 | 15 | TGTGCCAGCAGTATAGGCCTAGCGGGTAACAATGAGCAGTTCTTC | CASSIGLAGNNEQFF
- | TRBD1 | TRBJ2-2 | TRBV12-5 | 12 | TGTGCTAGTACGGACAGGCCCGGGGAGCTGTTTTTT | CASTDRPGELFF
- | TRBD1 | TRBJ2-5 | TRBV4-2 | 16 | TGTGCCAGCAGCCAAGAGGGGGACAGGCCCCAAGAGACCCAGTACTTC | CASSQEGDRPQETQYF
- | - | TRBJ1-4 | TRBV25-1 | 15 | TGTGCCAGCAGTTTGGAAGGGGCGAGGGTTGAAAAACTGTTTTTT | CASSLEGARVEKLFF
- | - | TRBJ1-4 | TRBV14 | 15 | TGTGCCAGCAGCCTAAAGGGAGGTTCTGGTGAAAAACTGTTTTTT | CASSLKGGSGEKLFF
- | - | TRBJ1-5 | TRBV6-6 | 16 | TGTGCCAGCAGTTACGGGCAGGTCTGGAGCAATCAGCCCCAGCATTTT | CASSYGQVWSNQPQHF
- | - | TRBJ1-1 | TRBV6-4 | 14 | TGTGCCAGCAGTGTTGAGGTGTGGAAGTCTGAAGCTTTCTTT | CASSVEVWKSEAFF
- | TRBD1 | TRBJ2-7 | TRBV18 | 13 | TGCGCCAGCTCACCCGGGACAGACTACGAGCAGTACTTC | CASSPGTDYEQYF
- | - | TRBJ2-2 | TRBV27 | 18 | TGTGCCAGCAGTTTATCGATGGTCGGTAGCGGAGGAGCCGGGGAGCTGTTTTTT | CASSLSMVGSGGAGELFF
- | - | TRBJ1-3 | TRBV6-1 | 15 | TGTGCCAGCAGCAGCGATGCAGACTCTGGAAACACCATATATTTT | CASSSDADSGNTIYF
- | TRBD2 | TRBJ2-3 | TRBV7-2 | 14 | TGTGCCAGCAGCTTAACTCGCGGGAGGGATACGCAGTATTTT | CASSLTRGRDTQYF
- | TRBD2 | TRBJ2-1 | TRBV4-3 | 14 | TGCGCCAGCAGCCAGGGACTAGCGAGGAATGAGCAGTTCTTC | CASSQGLARNEQFF
- | - | TRBJ1-2 | TRBV27 | 14 | TGTGCCAGCAGTTTATCGGGGGGGTGGAATGGCTACACCTTC | CASSLSGGWNGYTF
- | - | TRBJ2-2 | TRBV4-3 | 15 | TGCGCCAGCAGCCAAGATAGGAAGGGTTACCGGGAGCTGTTTTTT | CASSQDRKGYRELFF
- | TRBD1 | TRBJ1-1 | TRBV6-1 | 13 | TGTGCCAGCAGTATTGGGACAGGCCTTACCGCTTTCTTT | CASSIGTGLTAFF
- | - | TRBJ2-7 | TRBV10-3 | 11 | TGTGCCATCAGTGGGGGCTACGAGCAGTACTTC | CAISGGYEQYF
few | TRBD1 | TRBJ2-7 | TRBV6-5 | 15 | TGTGCCACCCAGGCGTCTGCAGGGGGTTCCTACGAGCAGTACTTC | CATQASAGGSYEQYF
- | - | TRBJ2-7 | TRBV25-1 | 12 | TGTGCCAGCAGTGTAGGTACCTACGAGCAGTACTTC | CASSVGTYEQYF
- | - | TRBJ2-1 | TRBV7-9 | 13 | TGTGCCAGCAGCTTAGGGGCCCTAAATGAGCAGTTCTTC | CASSLGALNEQFF
- | TRBD1 | TRBJ1-6 | TRBV6-5 | 14 | TGTGCCAGCAGTGCACAGGGGGAGAGTTCACCCCTCCACTTT | CASSAQGESSPLHF
- | - | TRBJ2-7 | TRBV11-2 | 13 | TGTGCCAGCAGTCTCCAGGGGTCCTACGAGCAGTACTTC | CASSLQGSYEQYF
- | TRBD1 | TRBJ1-2 | TRBV7-6 | 16 | TGTGCCAGCAGCTTAGGGGACAGTTCGGGTTACTATGGCTACACCTTC | CASSLGDSSGYYGYTF
- | - | TRBJ2-7 | TRBV9 | 15 | TGTGCCAGCAGCAGAGGGGGGGACTACAACTACGAGCAGTACTTC | CASSRGGDYNYEQYF
- | TRBD2 | TRBJ2-5 | TRBV7-2 | 15 | TGTGCCAGCAGTCTAGCGGGGGGACCCGGAGAGACCCAGTACTTC | CASSLAGGPGETQYF
- | - | TRBJ2-3 | TRBV14 | 17 | TGTGCCAGCAGCCAAGATCTGCGGGCGGTTAGCACAGATACGCAGTATTTT | CASSQDLRAVSTDTQYF
- | - | TRBJ1-1 | TRBV7-9 | 14 | TGTGCCAGCAGCTTAGTCTCCCAGGGGAATAAGGCTTTCTTT | CASSLVSQGNKAFF
- | - | TRBJ1-1 | TRBV28 | 11 | TGTGCCACCCAGCCGGGCACTGAAGCTTTCTTT | CATQPGTEAFF
- | - | TRBJ1-6 | TRBV7-9 | 15 | TGTGCCAGCAGCTTGGCTGTAGGTACCAGTTCACCCCTCCACTTT | CASSLAVGTSSPLHF
- | TRBD1 | TRBJ2-3 | TRBV27 | 16 | TGTGCCAGCAGAGCAACCGGGACAGGGCTACGAGATACGCAGTATTTT | CASRATGTGLRDTQYF
- | - | TRBJ1-4 | TRBV7-2 | 16 | TGTGCCAGCAGCTTAGGGTTCGGTTCAACTAATGAAAAACTGTTTTTT | CASSLGFGSTNEKLFF
- | TRBD2 | TRBJ2-1 | TRBV4-3 | 16 | TGCGCCAGCAGCCAGGTGACTAGCGGGGACTACAATGAGCAGTTCTTC | CASSQVTSGDYNEQFF
- | TRBD2 | TRBJ2-7 | TRBV9 | 15 | TGTGCCAGCAGCGCCGCCGGGACTAGCGGGTTCGAGCAGTACTTC | CASSAAGTSGFEQYF
- | - | TRBJ2-7 | TRBV19 | 15 | TGTGCCAGTAGTATCCAGGGTACTGGTTCCTACGAGCAGTACTTC | CASSIQGTGSYEQYF
- | TRBD1 | TRBJ2-7 | TRBV30 | 14 | TGTGCCTGGAGTGTAACGGGACAGGCAGGTGTGCAGTACTTC | CAWSVTGQAGVQYF
- | - | TRBJ2-4 | TRBV6-5 | 15 | TGTGCCAGCAGTTACTCTTGGACGGCCAAAAACATTCAGTACTTC | CASSYSWTAKNIQYF
once | TRBD2 | TRBJ2-7 | TRBV28 | 14 | TGTGCCAGCACCCCCGGGACTAGCGTCCCCCGTGTGAACTTC | CASTPGTSVPRVNF
- | TRBD1 | TRBJ1-1 | TRBV6-5 | 15 | TGTGCCAGCAGTTACACGACAGGGGAAGACACTGAAGCTTTCTTT | CASSYTTGEDTEAFF
- | TRBD1 | TRBJ1-2 | TRBV11-3 | 16 | TGTGCCAGCAGCTTAGATGGGGGGAGGGGGCCCTATGGCTACACCTTC | CASSLDGGRGPYGYTF
once | - | TRBJ1-2 | TRBV6-1 | 13 | TGTGCCAGTACCGTCGACAGGCGGTATGGCTACACCTTC | CASTVDRRYGYTF